This entry describes one TCR beta chain. The antigen remains undetermined. This sample was taken from a study of T cell responses to AZD1222 COVID-19 vaccine. Trimming left V 0 bases short and J 9 bases short, with 20 bases between. This CDR3 spans 16 amino acids. In germline, CDR1 is LGHNA, CDR2 YSLEER. Broader study findings: Donors skewed white British and female; clonal diversity was possibly underestimated.

The repertoire was sequenced with immunoSEQ multiplex PCR; TCRdb's copy has only in-frame clones and lacks some. The sample lists about 28,000 clones, roughly 78% occurring once. The sequences come from peripheral blood, collected on day 0 of AZD1222 vaccination. The source of this sequence is an adult in good health. The J gene is TRBJ1-1, the V gene TRBV4-3; D gene uncertain. The CDR3 reads CASSQDFQPTGNKAFF. The CDR3 DNA is TGCGCCAGCAGCCAAGATTTCCAACCTACGGGCAACAAAGCTTTCTTT.